The clone carrying this T cell receptor beta chain appeared a few times. The target antigen is unknown. Prepared TCR beta cDNA libraries contained unique molecular identifiers. MiXCR, applied by TCRdb to the PCR reads, yields one record per CDR3 protein. The sample has roughly 670,000 distinct CDR3 sequences, roughly three fifths seen once. CDR1 is SQVTM and CDR2 is ANQGSEA in the germline V gene. This CDR3 has 14 amino acids. After removal of 4 bases from V and 5 bases from J, the junction contained 4 bases not matched to a gene. The data belong to a study of post-analysis software for immune sequencing data. Regarding the study as a whole: Included in a set of roughly 5 TRBV segments more frequent in patients than controls were TRBV5-6, TRBV5-1 and TRBV20-1.

This chain uses TRBV29-1 with TRBJ2-5, with 13 bases identical to TRBD2. This TCR was recovered from a girl aged 2-10 years with multiple sclerosis. Sequencing used blood. The CDR3 DNA reads TGCAGCGTTGGGACTAGCGGGAGAGGGGAGACCCAGTACTTC. The encoded protein is CSVGTSGRGETQYF.